The 8 T cell receptor beta chains below come from one sample, sequenced in a study of T cell changes during pregnancy in multiple sclerosis. TCRdb's table, derived via immunoSEQ multiplex PCR, lists solely in-frame clones and lacks some. The sample records 20,000 to 25,000 clones, 70% to 90% being singletons. Specimen: CD8+ T cells from peripheral blood mononuclear cells, collected in the first trimester of pregnancy. Source of these receptors: a female donor in good health, enrolled as a control in a pregnancy study.

V gene TRBV5-5 combines with J gene TRBJ1-1; D uncertain. The ends were cut back, 0 bases at V and 1 base at J, with 10 bases in the middle. The CDR3 runs 15 residues. Germline CDR1 reads SGHKS; CDR2 reads YYEKEE (reference sequence). The CDR3 here is CASSLVGSGNTEAFF. DNA for the CDR3: TGTGCCAGCAGCTTGGTGGGCAGCGGGAACACTGAAGCTTTCTTT.

The chain recombines TRBV4-3 with TRBJ1-5; the D is unclear. The CDR3 is made up of 15 amino acids. The V and J ends lost 0 bases and 4 bases respectively, with 10 bases between them. Germline V gene lookup returns CDR1 LGHNA and CDR2 YSLEER. The CDR3 protein is CASSQDSGGNQPQHF. The DNA for the CDR3 is TGCGCCAGCAGCCAAGATAGTGGAGGAAATCAGCCCCAGCATTTT.

The chain uses TRBV7-9 and TRBJ1-3; D gene ambiguous. The V and J ends lost 5 bases and 5 bases respectively, with 7 bases between them. Looked up from germline, CDR1 is SEHNR and CDR2 is FQNEAQ (reference sequence). The CDR3 is 12 residues long. As DNA, the CDR3 is TGTGCCAGCAGCCAAACAAGAAACACCATATATTTT. This translates into CASSQTRNTIYF.

V and J are TRBV5-5 and TRBJ2-3; 11 nucleotides match TRBD2. V was pared by 2 bases and J by 1 base, with 9 bases of the junction left unmatched. Germline lookup yields CDR1 SGHKS and CDR2 YYEKEE (reference sequence). The CDR3 is 18 amino acids. CDR3 loop: CASSFASVAGGGTDTQYF. The CDR3 region has the DNA TGTGCCAGCAGCTTCGCAAGTGTAGCGGGGGGGGGCACAGATACGCAGTATTTT.

The chain recombines TRBV2 with TRBJ1-2; D remains ambiguous. This CDR3 has 14 amino acids. The germline V and J ends were trimmed by 6 bases and 5 bases, with 16 bases remaining between them. Germline-derived CDR1 and CDR2 are SNHLY and FYNNEI. CDR3 in DNA: TGTGCCAGCAGGAGGTATTGGTTAGGATATGGCTACACCTTC. This translates into CASRRYWLGYGYTF.

V usage is TRBV5-1 and J usage is TRBJ1-2; a possible D gene is TRBD1 (6 bases). In germline, CDR1 is SGHRS, CDR2 YFSETQ. The germline V and J ends were trimmed by 9 bases and 5 bases, with 17 bases remaining between them. The CDR3 length is 13 residues. The CDR3 protein is CATRPAGVYGYTF. CDR3 bases: TGCGCCACTCGGCCGGCAGGGGTATATGGCTACACCTTC.

The chain uses TRBV7-2 and TRBJ1-2; 9 nucleotides match TRBD1. The V and J ends lost 0 bases and 4 bases, in that order; junction bases with no gene match: 6. Germline-derived CDR1 and CDR2 are SGHTA and FQGNSA. The length of the CDR3 is 16 residues. In DNA form, the CDR3 reads TGTGCCAGCAGCTTAGCCGGGACAGGGTACACCTATGGCTACACCTTC. Its translation is CASSLAGTGYTYGYTF. Full variable domain (missing parts from reference TRBV7-2 and TRBJ1-2): GAGVSQSPSNKVTEKGKDVELRCDPISGHTALYWYRQSLGQGLEFLIYFQGNSAPDKSGLPSDRFSAERTGGSVSTLTIQRTQQEDSAVYLCASSLAGTGYTYGYTFGSGTRLTVV.

The chain carries TRBV5-1 and TRBJ2-2; TRBD2 might be the D (6 bases). The CDR3 totals 15 residues. From germline, CDR1 is SGHRS and CDR2 YFSETQ. Deletions cut 3 bases from V and 4 bases from J, with 13 bases between. The CDR3 spells CASSWRDRVTGELFF. CDR3 DNA sequence: TGCGCCAGCAGCTGGCGGGATCGGGTCACCGGGGAGCTGTTTTTT.